These 24 T cell receptor beta chains originate from one sample sequenced in a study of T cell responses to AZD1222 COVID-19 vaccine. Repertoires were generated with immunoSEQ multiplex PCR, while TCRdb's copy carries only in-frame clones and drops some. The sample lists some 130,000 clones, roughly nine tenths occurring once. Source: peripheral blood, taken on day 0 of AZD1222 vaccination. The receptors derive from an adult in good health.

V usage is TRBV15 and J usage is TRBJ2-1; 7 bases line up with TRBD2. CDR3 length equals 14 residues. With 0 bases clipped from V and 13 bases from J, the junction kept 9 bases outside the gene matches. Germline values: CDR1 LNHNV, CDR2 YYDKDF (reference sequence). The CDR3 loop reads CATSRDRLAVDQFF. The CDR3 region has the DNA TGTGCCACCAGCAGAGATCGACTAGCCGTAGATCAGTTCTTC. Variable domain in full (rest from reference TRBV15 and TRBJ2-1): DAMVIQNPRYQVTQFGKPVTLSCSQTLNHNVMYWYQQKSSQAPKLLFHYYDKDFNNEADTPDNFQSRRPNTSFCFLDIRSPGLGDTAMYLCATSRDRLAVDQFFGPGTRLTVL.

This clone was counted a few times. This chain links TRBV10-3 with TRBJ2-3; 11 nucleotides line up with TRBD2. The CDR3 extends over 14 amino acids. Germline assignment: CDR1 ENHRY and CDR2 SYGVKD. CDR3 nucleotides: TGTGCATCCGGGACTAGCGGAAACACAGATACGCAGTATTTT. Translated, it gives CASGTSGNTDTQYF.

The chain joins TRBV29-1 to TRBJ2-3, with 10 bases that match TRBD2. Germline V gene sequence: CDR1 SQVTM, CDR2 ANQGSEA. V was clipped by 1 base and J by 5 bases; unmatched bases: 6. The CDR3 has 15 residues. The chain's CDR3 is CSVEGESGRGDTQYF. The CDR3 coding sequence is TGCAGCGTTGAAGGGGAAAGCGGGAGGGGAGATACGCAGTATTTT.

The count of this clone is one. The chain has TRBV10-3 and TRBJ2-1; 9 bases align to TRBD2. The CDR3 runs 15 residues. The V gene's germline CDR1 is ENHRY and CDR2 SYGVKD. The V gene end was trimmed by 6 bases and the J gene end by 0 bases; junction bases not matched to a gene: 3. The CDR3 reads CAISNSGSSYNEQFF. In DNA, the CDR3 is TGTGCCATCAGCAATAGCGGGAGCTCCTACAATGAGCAGTTCTTC.

The CDR3 is CASSQGGESGNTIYF. CDR3 nucleotide sequence: TGCGCCAGCAGCCAAGGGGGGGAGTCTGGAAACACCATATATTTT. The chain joins TRBV4-1 to TRBJ1-3; D is perhaps TRBD1 (5 bases). The ends were cut back, 1 base at V and 1 base at J, with 8 bases in the middle. CDR1 is MGHRA, CDR2 YSYEKL, per germline. The CDR3 totals 15 residues.

This clone came up once. The J gene is TRBJ2-1, the V gene TRBV15; no firm D call. The V and J ends lost 3 bases and 0 bases respectively, with 15 bases between them. Germline V gene data show CDR1 as LNHNV and CDR2 as YYDKDF (reference sequence). The CDR3 extends over 17 amino acids. In DNA form, the CDR3 reads TGTGCCACCAGCAGCCCGCAGACGGTCATCTCCTACAATGAGCAGTTCTTC. Translated: CATSSPQTVISYNEQFF.

Only one count was recorded for this clone. The chain employs TRBV29-1 and TRBJ1-6; D unclear. V was trimmed by 5 bases and J by 7 bases, leaving 12 bases between them. Germline V gene data show CDR1 as SQVTM and CDR2 as ANQGSEA. This CDR3 is built from 13 residues. Written as DNA, the CDR3 is TGCAGCGTTAACAACGGGCCCAATTCACCCCTCCACTTT. Translation: CSVNNGPNSPLHF.

The genes are TRBV7-9 and TRBJ1-3; D unresolved. V was clipped by 4 bases and J by 0 bases, with 13 bases between them. Germline assignment: CDR1 SEHNR and CDR2 FQNEAQ (reference sequence). The CDR3 is made up of 16 amino acids. CDR3 loop: CASSSRATSSGNTIYF. DNA for the CDR3: TGTGCCAGCAGCTCTCGGGCCACGAGCTCTGGAAACACCATATATTTT.

V and J are TRBV5-6 and TRBJ2-6; D gene unclear. The CDR3 spans 15 residues. The V and J ends lost 4 bases and 3 bases respectively, with 11 bases between them. CDR1 and CDR2 (germline): SGHDT, YYEEEE. The CDR3 nucleotides are TGTGCCAGCAGCAAGGACCGTCGTGGGGCCAACGTCCTGACTTTC. Protein: CASSKDRRGANVLTF. Complete variable domain (other parts from reference TRBV5-6 and TRBJ2-6): DAGVTQSPTHLIKTRGQQVTLRCSPKSGHDTVSWYQQALGQGPQFIFQYYEEEERQRGNFPDRFSGHQFPNYSSELNVNALLLGDSALYLCASSKDRRGANVLTFGAGSRLTVL.

This chain connects TRBV5-4 to TRBJ1-1, with no clear D. Germline CDR1 is SGHNT and CDR2 is YYREEE (reference sequence). Deletions cut 4 bases from V and 1 base from J, with 11 bases between. The CDR3 has 14 residues. CDR3: CASSPIRRNTEAFF. The CDR3 DNA reads as TGTGCCAGCAGCCCGATCAGGCGGAACACTGAAGCTTTCTTT.

The genes are TRBV5-1 and TRBJ2-7, with TRBD2 as a possible D gene (6 bases). This CDR3 region has 15 residues. Germline CDR1 is SGHRS and CDR2 is YFSETQ. The germline V and J ends were trimmed by 2 bases and 2 bases, with 14 bases remaining between them. In DNA, the CDR3 is TGCGCCAGCAGCTTCGCGGAGGGGCTGACCTACGAGCAGTACTTC. Protein: CASSFAEGLTYEQYF.

This sequence joins TRBV10-3 and TRBJ2-7; possibly TRBD1 or TRBD2 for D (5 bases each). The CDR3 spans 16 residues. Germline CDR1 and CDR2: ENHRY and SYGVKD. V was pared by 0 bases and J by 0 bases, with 12 bases between. The CDR3 loop reads CAISESRDRSSYEQYF. In DNA form, the CDR3 reads TGTGCCATCAGTGAGTCCCGGGACCGGAGCTCCTACGAGCAGTACTTC.

The chain joins TRBV3-1 (or the pseudogene TRBV3-2) to TRBJ1-2; 7 bases align to TRBD1. CDR3 length equals 17 residues. CDR1 and CDR2 (germline): LGHDT, YNNKEL (reference sequence). V lost 0 bases and J lost 3; bases outside the gene matches: 10. The chain's CDR3 is CASSQDRHDRVYYGYTF. Written as DNA, the CDR3 is TGTGCCAGCAGCCAAGACCGCCATGACAGGGTGTACTATGGCTACACCTTC.

The rearrangement joins TRBV6-5 to TRBJ1-1; a weak D match, TRBD1 (5 bases). Per germline, CDR1 MNHEY and CDR2 SVGAGI. V was shortened by 7 bases and J by 2 bases, with 17 bases between the two germline ends. This CDR3 is built from 15 residues. This CDR3 reads CASTRTADSNTEAFF. CDR3 in DNA: TGTGCCAGCACCCGGACCGCTGACAGCAACACTGAAGCTTTCTTT.

The V call is TRBV2, the J call TRBJ1-6, with D possibly TRBD1 on 6 matching bases. This CDR3 region has 17 residues. The ends were cut back, 5 bases at V and 9 bases at J, with 23 bases in the middle. In germline, CDR1 is SNHLY, CDR2 FYNNEI. CDR3 nucleotide sequence: TGTGCCAGCAGTCGAAATGCCGGGGGGGGCCAGGGTTCACCCCTCCACTTT. It is translated as CASSRNAGGGQGSPLHF.

This clone was detected once. This chain uses TRBV28 with TRBJ2-2; D is unresolved. Germline V CDR1 and CDR2: MDHEN, SYDVKM. This CDR3 is 12 amino acids long. V lost 7 bases to trimming and J lost 5 bases, with 8 bases between them. The CDR3: CASTPGTGELFF. CDR3 DNA: TGTGCCAGCACTCCTGGGACCGGGGAGCTGTTTTTT. The full variable domain, in which reference TRBV28 and TRBJ2-2 provide the parts outside the CDR3, is DVKVTQSSRYLVKRTGEKVFLECVQDMDHENMFWYRQDPGLGLRLIYFSYDVKMKEKGDIPEGYSVSREKKERFSLILESASTNQTSMYLCASTPGTGELFFGEGSRLTVL.

The chain has TRBV6-5 and TRBJ1-1; tentative D call: TRBD1 (5 bases). This CDR3 comprises 15 residues. CDR1 is MNHEY and CDR2 is SVGAGI in the germline V gene. V lost 6 bases, J lost 3 bases, and 17 bases lay in between. CDR3 bases: TGTGCCAGCAGACCCCCCGGCAGGGAGGACACTGAAGCTTTCTTT. Its protein is CASRPPGREDTEAFF.

The chain couples TRBV20-1 to TRBJ2-5, with TRBD1 identical over 9 bases. V lost 3 bases and J lost 1; bases outside the gene matches: 3. This CDR3 contains 14 residues. CDR1 is DFQATT, CDR2 SNEGSKA, per germline (reference sequence). The CDR3 sequence is CSASQQGAQETQYF. In nucleotides, the CDR3 is TGCAGTGCTAGTCAACAGGGGGCCCAAGAGACCCAGTACTTC.

The chain couples TRBV5-4 to TRBJ2-7; no definite D call. Per the germline V gene, CDR1 is SGHNT and CDR2 is YYREEE (reference sequence). The ends were cut back, 2 bases at V and 2 bases at J, with 8 bases in the middle. The CDR3 sequence is 13 residues long. In DNA form, the CDR3 reads TGTGCCAGCAGCTTTCGCGGAACCTACGAGCAGTACTTC. Its protein product is CASSFRGTYEQYF.

J is TRBJ2-3 and V is TRBV28, with TRBD2 matching over 10 bases. The CDR3 runs to 18 residues. Germline CDR1 reads MDHEN; CDR2 reads SYDVKM. The V segment lost 5 bases and the J segment 0 bases; nucleotides outside the gene matches: 11. The CDR3 protein is CASSPIGLAGVSTDTQYF. Here the CDR3 DNA reads TGTGCCAGCAGTCCTATAGGTCTAGCGGGAGTGAGCACAGATACGCAGTATTTT.

This chain links TRBV5-6 with TRBJ1-1; D is undetermined. Germline values: CDR1 SGHDT, CDR2 YYEEEE. V was pared by 1 base and J by 11 bases, with 24 bases between. This CDR3 region has 16 residues. The CDR3 DNA reads TGTGCCAGCAGCTTGAGGTCGCGGGGTAAGGCCATTGCTGCTTTCTTT. It encodes CASSLRSRGKAIAAFF.

In its sample, this clone was seen once. The V and J genes are TRBV30 and TRBJ2-1, with 8 positions matching TRBD2. V lost 1 base to trimming and J lost 2 bases; unmatched junction nucleotides: 4. The CDR3 sequence is 15 residues long. Germline values: CDR1 GTSNPN, CDR2 SVGIG (reference sequence). CDR3 DNA: TGTGCCTGGAGTGAACTAGCGGCCGCCTACAATGAGCAGTTCTTC. Translating gives CAWSELAAAYNEQFF. Full variable domain (remainder filled in from reference TRBV30 and TRBJ2-1): SQTIHQWPATLVQPVGSPLSLECTVEGTSNPNLYWYRQAAGRGLQLLFYSVGIGQISSEVPQNLSASRPQDRQFILSSKKLLLSDSGFYLCAWSELAAAYNEQFFGPGTRLTVL.

The sample holds one count of this clone. The rearrangement uses TRBV27 and TRBJ2-7; 8 nucleotides agree with TRBD2. Per the germline V gene, CDR1 is MNHEY and CDR2 is SMNVEV (reference sequence). The CDR3 is made up of 16 amino acids. V gave up 3 bases and J gave up 3 bases; unmatched junction bases: 10. CDR3 protein: CASSFGREAEVYEQYF. CDR3 DNA sequence: TGTGCCAGCAGTTTCGGGCGGGAGGCCGAGGTCTACGAGCAGTACTTC.

Concerning this clone: The identical CDR3 is also encoded by other nucleotide sequences in the sample. The chain links TRBV6-1 to TRBJ1-2; D not certain. Germline loops: CDR1 MNHNS, CDR2 SASEGT. The V end was cut by 0 bases, the J end by 7 bases, with 9 bases between. The CDR3 contains 13 residues. The CDR3 sequence is CASSEARVSGYTF. The CDR3 DNA follows: TGTGCCAGCAGTGAAGCGCGAGTTTCTGGCTACACCTTC.